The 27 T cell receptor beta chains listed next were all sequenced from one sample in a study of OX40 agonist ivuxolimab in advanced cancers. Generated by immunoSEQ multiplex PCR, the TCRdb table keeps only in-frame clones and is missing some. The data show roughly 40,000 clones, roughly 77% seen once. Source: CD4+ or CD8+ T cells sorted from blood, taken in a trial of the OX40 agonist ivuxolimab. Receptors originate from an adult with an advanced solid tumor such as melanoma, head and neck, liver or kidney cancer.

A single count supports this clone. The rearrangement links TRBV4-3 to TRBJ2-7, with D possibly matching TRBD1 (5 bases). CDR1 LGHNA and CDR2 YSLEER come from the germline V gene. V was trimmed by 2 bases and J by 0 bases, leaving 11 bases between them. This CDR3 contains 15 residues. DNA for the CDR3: TGCGCCAGCAGCCAACAGGGCTACCCCTCCTACGAGCAGTACTTC. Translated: CASSQQGYPSYEQYF.

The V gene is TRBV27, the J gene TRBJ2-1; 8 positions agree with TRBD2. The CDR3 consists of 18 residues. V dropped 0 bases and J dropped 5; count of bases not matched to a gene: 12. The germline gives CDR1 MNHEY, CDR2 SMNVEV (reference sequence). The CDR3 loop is CASSLSPGLVVANNEQFF. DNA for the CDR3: TGTGCCAGCAGTTTATCGCCGGGACTAGTTGTGGCAAACAATGAGCAGTTCTTC.

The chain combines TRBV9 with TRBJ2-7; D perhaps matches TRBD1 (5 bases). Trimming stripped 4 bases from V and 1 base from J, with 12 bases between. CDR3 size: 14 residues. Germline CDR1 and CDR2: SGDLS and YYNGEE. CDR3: CASSPRTTSYEQYF. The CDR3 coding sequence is TGTGCCAGCAGCCCCCGGACAACTTCCTACGAGCAGTACTTC.

CDR3 DNA sequence: TGTGCCAGCAAGGAGTCCGCTAGCTCCTATAATTCACCCCTCCACTTT. Its protein is CASKESASSYNSPLHF. The chain recombines TRBV2 with TRBJ1-6; D remains unclear. V lost 7 bases to trimming and J lost 0 bases, with 13 bases between them. Per the germline V gene, CDR1 is SNHLY and CDR2 is FYNNEI. The CDR3 runs to 16 residues.

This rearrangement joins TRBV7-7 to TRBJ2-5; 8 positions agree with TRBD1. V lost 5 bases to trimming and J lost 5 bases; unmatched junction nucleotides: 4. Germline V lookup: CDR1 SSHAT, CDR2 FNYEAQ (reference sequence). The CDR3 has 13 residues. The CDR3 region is CASSQDRGETQYF. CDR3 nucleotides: TGTGCCAGCAGCCAAGACAGGGGTGAGACCCAGTACTTC.

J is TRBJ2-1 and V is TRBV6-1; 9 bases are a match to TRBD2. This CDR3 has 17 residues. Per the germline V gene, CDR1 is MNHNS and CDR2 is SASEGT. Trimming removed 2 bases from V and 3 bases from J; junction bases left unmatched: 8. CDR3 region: CASSENAGLAGYNEQFF. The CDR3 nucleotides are TGTGCCAGCAGTGAAAACGCGGGACTAGCCGGCTACAATGAGCAGTTCTTC.

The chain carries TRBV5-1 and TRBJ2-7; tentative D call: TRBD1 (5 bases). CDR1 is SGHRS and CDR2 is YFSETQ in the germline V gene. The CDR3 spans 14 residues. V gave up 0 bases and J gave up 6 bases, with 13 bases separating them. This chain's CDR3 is CASSLDRTSIEQYF. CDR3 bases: TGCGCCAGCAGCTTGGACAGGACATCCATCGAGCAGTACTTC.

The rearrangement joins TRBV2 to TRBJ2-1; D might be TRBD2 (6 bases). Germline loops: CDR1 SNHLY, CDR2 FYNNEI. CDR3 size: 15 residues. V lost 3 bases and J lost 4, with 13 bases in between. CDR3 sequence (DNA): TGTGCCAGCAGTGATGGGACTTCGGGGTACAATGAGCAGTTCTTC. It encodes CASSDGTSGYNEQFF.

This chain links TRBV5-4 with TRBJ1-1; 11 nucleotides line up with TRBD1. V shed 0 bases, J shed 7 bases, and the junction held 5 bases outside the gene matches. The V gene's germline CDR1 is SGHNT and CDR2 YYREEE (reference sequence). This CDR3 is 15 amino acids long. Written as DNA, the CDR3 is TGTGCCAGCAGCTTGGCGGACAGGGGGCATATTGAAGCTTTCTTT. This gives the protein CASSLADRGHIEAFF. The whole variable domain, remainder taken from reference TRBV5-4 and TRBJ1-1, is ETGVTQSPTHLIKTRGQQVTLRCSSQSGHNTVSWYQQALGQGPQFIFQYYREEENGRGNFPPRFSGLQFPNYSSELNVNALELDDSALYLCASSLADRGHIEAFFGQGTRLTVV.

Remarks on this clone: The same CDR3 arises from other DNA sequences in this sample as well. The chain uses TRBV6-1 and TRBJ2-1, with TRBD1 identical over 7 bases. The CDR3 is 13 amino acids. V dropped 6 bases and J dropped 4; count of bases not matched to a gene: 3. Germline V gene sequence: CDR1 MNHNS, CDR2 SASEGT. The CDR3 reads CASSRDSYNEQFF. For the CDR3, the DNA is TGTGCCAGCAGCCGGGACAGTTACAATGAGCAGTTCTTC.

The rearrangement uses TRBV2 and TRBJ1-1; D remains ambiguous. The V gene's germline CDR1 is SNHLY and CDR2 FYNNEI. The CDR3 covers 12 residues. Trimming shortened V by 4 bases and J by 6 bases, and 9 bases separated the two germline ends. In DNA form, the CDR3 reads TGTGCCAGCAGTGGGGGATTTGCTGAAGCTTTCTTT. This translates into CASSGGFAEAFF.

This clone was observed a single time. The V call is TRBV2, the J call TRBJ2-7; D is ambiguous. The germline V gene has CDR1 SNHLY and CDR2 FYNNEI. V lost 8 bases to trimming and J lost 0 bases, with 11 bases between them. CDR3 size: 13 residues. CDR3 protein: CASRVGHSYEQYF. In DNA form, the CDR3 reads TGTGCCAGCCGTGTAGGGCACTCCTACGAGCAGTACTTC.

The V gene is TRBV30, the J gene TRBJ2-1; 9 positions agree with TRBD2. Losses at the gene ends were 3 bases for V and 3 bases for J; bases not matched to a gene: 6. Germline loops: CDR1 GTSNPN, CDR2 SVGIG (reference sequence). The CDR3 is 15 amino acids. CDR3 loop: CAWSRGGGRYNEQFF. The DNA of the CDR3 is TGTGCCTGGAGCCGCGGGGGGGGGCGCTACAATGAGCAGTTCTTC.

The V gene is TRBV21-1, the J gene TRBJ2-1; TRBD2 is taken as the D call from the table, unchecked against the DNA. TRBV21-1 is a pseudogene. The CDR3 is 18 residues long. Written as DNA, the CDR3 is TGTGCCAGCAGCAGGGACGGGAGGGATCCCAGCCAAGAGCATGAGCAGTTCTTC. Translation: CASSRDGRDPSQEHEQFF.

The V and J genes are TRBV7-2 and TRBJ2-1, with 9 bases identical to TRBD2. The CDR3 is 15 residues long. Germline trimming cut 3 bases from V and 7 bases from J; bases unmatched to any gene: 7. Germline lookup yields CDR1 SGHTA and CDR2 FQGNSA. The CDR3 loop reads CASSFISGSGNEQFF. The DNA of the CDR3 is TGTGCCAGCAGCTTTATTAGCGGGAGCGGGAATGAGCAGTTCTTC. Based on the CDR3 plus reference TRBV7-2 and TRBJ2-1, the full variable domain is GAGVSQSPSNKVTEKGKDVELRCDPISGHTALYWYRQSLGQGLEFLIYFQGNSAPDKSGLPSDRFSAERTGGSVSTLTIQRTQQEDSAVYLCASSFISGSGNEQFFGPGTRLTVL.

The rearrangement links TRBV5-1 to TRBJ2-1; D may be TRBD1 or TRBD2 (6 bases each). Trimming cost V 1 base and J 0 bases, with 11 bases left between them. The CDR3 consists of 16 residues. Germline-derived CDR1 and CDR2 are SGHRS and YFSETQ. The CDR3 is CASSLLGGSSYNEQFF. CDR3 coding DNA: TGCGCCAGCAGCTTGTTAGGGGGGAGCTCCTACAATGAGCAGTTCTTC.

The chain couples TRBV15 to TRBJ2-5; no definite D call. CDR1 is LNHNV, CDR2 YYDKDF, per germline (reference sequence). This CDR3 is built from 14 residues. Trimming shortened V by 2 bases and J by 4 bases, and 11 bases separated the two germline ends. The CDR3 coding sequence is TGTGCCACCAGCAGAACCCGGGTAGGAGAGACCCAGTACTTC. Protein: CATSRTRVGETQYF.

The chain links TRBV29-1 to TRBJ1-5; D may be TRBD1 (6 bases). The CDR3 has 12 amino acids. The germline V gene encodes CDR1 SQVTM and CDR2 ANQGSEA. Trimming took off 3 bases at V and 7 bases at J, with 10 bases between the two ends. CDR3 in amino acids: CSVEGAGQPQHF. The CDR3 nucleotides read TGCAGCGTTGAGGGGGCCGGGCAGCCCCAGCATTTT.

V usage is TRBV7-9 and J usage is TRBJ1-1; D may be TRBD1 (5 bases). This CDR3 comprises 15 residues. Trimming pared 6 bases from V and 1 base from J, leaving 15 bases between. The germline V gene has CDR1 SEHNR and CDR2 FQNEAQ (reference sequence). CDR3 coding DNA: TGTGCCAGCAGTTCTCAAAGGAGGGGGAACACTGAAGCTTTCTTT. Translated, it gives CASSSQRRGNTEAFF.

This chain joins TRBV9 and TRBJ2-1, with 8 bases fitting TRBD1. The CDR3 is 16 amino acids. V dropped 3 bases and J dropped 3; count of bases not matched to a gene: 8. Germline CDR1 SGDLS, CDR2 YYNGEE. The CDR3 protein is CASSAFQGAGYNEQFF. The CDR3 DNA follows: TGTGCCAGCAGCGCATTTCAGGGGGCGGGCTACAATGAGCAGTTCTTC.

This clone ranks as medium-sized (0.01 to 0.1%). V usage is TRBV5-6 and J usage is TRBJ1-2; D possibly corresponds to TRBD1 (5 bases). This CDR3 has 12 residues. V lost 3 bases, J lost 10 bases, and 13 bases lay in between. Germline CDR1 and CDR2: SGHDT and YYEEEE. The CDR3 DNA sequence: TGTGCCAGCAGCTGGACTCCCAGGGCCTACACCTTC. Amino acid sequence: CASSWTPRAYTF.

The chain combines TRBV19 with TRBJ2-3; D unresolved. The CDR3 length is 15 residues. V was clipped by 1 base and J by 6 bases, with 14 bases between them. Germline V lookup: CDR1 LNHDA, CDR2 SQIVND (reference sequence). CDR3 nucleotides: TGTGCCAGTAGTATAGGGGCCGTCGAGTTGGATACGCAGTATTTT. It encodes CASSIGAVELDTQYF. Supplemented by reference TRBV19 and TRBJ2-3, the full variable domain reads DGGITQSPKYLFRKEGQNVTLSCEQNLNHDAMYWYRQDPGQGLRLIYYSQIVNDFQKGDIAEGYSVSREKKESFPLTVTSAQKNPTAFYLCASSIGAVELDTQYFGPGTRLTVL.

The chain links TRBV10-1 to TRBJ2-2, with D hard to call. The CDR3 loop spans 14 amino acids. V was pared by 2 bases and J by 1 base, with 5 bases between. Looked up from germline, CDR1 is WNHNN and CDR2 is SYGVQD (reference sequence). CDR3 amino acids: CASSEGLNTGELFF. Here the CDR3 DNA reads TGCGCCAGCAGTGAGGGTCTGAACACCGGGGAGCTGTTTTTT.

The CDR3 coding sequence is TGCAGCGTTGAAGACGTTCAGCGGCGAACTGAGCAGTTCTTC. Protein sequence: CSVEDVQRRTEQFF. The chain employs TRBV29-1 and TRBJ2-1; possibly TRBD2 for D (5 bases). V was cut by 0 bases and J by 9 bases, with 15 bases left in between. CDR1 and CDR2 (germline): SQVTM, ANQGSEA. This CDR3 is 14 amino acids long.

Here the CDR3 reads CASSLGGGADIQYF. CDR3 coding DNA: TGCGCCAGCAGCTTGGGTGGCGGGGCGGACATTCAGTACTTC. The J gene is TRBJ2-4, the V gene TRBV5-1, with D tentatively TRBD2 (6 bases). The CDR3 sequence is 14 residues long. With 0 bases removed from V and 8 bases from J, the gap between germline ends came to 12 bases. The germline CDR1 and CDR2 sequences are SGHRS and YFSETQ.

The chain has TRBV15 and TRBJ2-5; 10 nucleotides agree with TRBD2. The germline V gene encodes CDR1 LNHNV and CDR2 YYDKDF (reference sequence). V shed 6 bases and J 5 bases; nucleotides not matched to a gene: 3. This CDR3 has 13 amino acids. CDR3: CATRLAGPETQYF. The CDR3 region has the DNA TGTGCCACCAGACTAGCGGGACCGGAGACCCAGTACTTC.

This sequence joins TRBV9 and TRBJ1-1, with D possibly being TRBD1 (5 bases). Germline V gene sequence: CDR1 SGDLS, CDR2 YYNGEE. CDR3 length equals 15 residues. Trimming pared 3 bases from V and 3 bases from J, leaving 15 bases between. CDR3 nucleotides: TGTGCCAGCAGCGGAAACCAGGGTGCGGACACTGAAGCTTTCTTT. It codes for CASSGNQGADTEAFF.